Each of the 20 T cell receptor beta chains below was sequenced from the same sample in a study of blood T cells in healthy people across ages. Primed by a sample-barcoded 5' primer and a J-beta primer mix, a second PCR proceeded for roughly 7 to 12 cycles. One entry per CDR3 protein, called by TCRdb with MiXCR from the 5' RACE reads. The data show about 1.1 million distinct CDR3 sequences, approximately 38% seen once. Material: blood. Every receptor here comes from a man aged 18 to 29 in good health.

The gene calls are TRBV9 and TRBJ2-7; D perhaps matches TRBD1 (6 bases). Germline V lookup: CDR1 SGDLS, CDR2 YYNGEE. This CDR3 contains 15 residues. V was clipped by 4 bases and J by 1 base, with 15 bases between them. CDR3 amino acids: CASSPRGGASYEQYF. In nucleotides, the CDR3 is TGTGCCAGCAGCCCCCGAGGGGGAGCTTCCTACGAGCAGTACTTC.

In this sample, this clonotype turned up many times. This sequence joins TRBV4-1 and TRBJ2-1; D remains ambiguous. Trimming cost V 5 bases and J 0 bases, with 17 bases left between them. This CDR3 comprises 17 residues. The germline V gene has CDR1 MGHRA and CDR2 YSYEKL. CDR3 in amino acids: CASSLPVRASSYNEQFF. The DNA for the CDR3 is TGCGCCAGCAGCTTACCGGTCCGGGCCAGCTCCTACAATGAGCAGTTCTTC.

This clonotype was detected a few times. The chain uses TRBV20-1 and TRBJ2-5; 12 nucleotides agree with TRBD2. This CDR3 has 16 residues. Trimming cost V 6 bases and J 0 bases; bases outside gene matches: 8. The germline V gene encodes CDR1 DFQATT and CDR2 SNEGSKA (reference sequence). CDR3 nucleotide sequence: TGCAGTGCAACCGGGACTAGCGGGCCGTACCAAGAGACCCAGTACTTC. Translated: CSATGTSGPYQETQYF.

Comments on this clonotype: This may stem from a read error, because a much larger clone lies one nucleotide away. The rearrangement joins TRBV6-2 or TRBV6-3 to TRBJ2-7; TRBD1 is a possible D gene (5 bases). The CDR3 consists of 13 residues. Trimming took off 5 bases at V and 2 bases at J, with 10 bases between the two ends. The germline CDR1 and CDR2 sequences are MNHEY and SVGEGT. CDR3 nucleotide sequence: TGTGCCAGCAGTGACAGTCAGACCTACGAGCAGTACTTC. It translates to CASSDSQTYEQYF.

As to this clonotype: A much bigger clone sits one base away, suggesting this may be a read error. The genes are TRBV12-3 or TRBV12-4 and TRBJ2-4, with D unclear. The better agreement between TRBJ2-7 and the DNA end casts doubt on the J call. The CDR3 has 13 residues. CDR3 nucleotide sequence: TGTGCCGGCAGCTCTACCAGTTTCTACGAGCAGTACTTC. Protein product: CAGSSTSFYEQYF.

This chain connects TRBV25-1 to TRBJ2-3; 8 bases are shared with TRBD1. CDR1 and CDR2 from the germline V gene are MGHDK and SYGVNS. The CDR3 consists of 14 residues. Germline trimming cut 8 bases from V and 5 bases from J; bases unmatched to any gene: 9. CDR3 coding DNA: TGTGCCAGCGGTTACTTCGACAGGGGAGATACGCAGTATTTT. The encoded protein is CASGYFDRGDTQYF.

Details on this clonotype: Sequence at one end of the junction differs from germline and may be a read error. The rearrangement links TRBV20-1 to TRBJ2-3, with 8 bases aligning to TRBD2. The CDR3 sequence is 17 residues long. Germline V gives CDR1 DFQATT, CDR2 SNEGSKA (reference sequence). Here the CDR3 reads CSAGDRLSGGGADTQYF. The DNA for the CDR3 is TGCAGTGCTGGAGATCGTCTGAGCGGGGGTGGGGCAGATACGCAGTATTTT.

This clonotype was detected many times. The chain combines TRBV4-1 with TRBJ2-1; TRBD1 or TRBD2 may be the D gene (5 bases each). The CDR3 is made up of 14 amino acids. Trimming took 0 bases from V and 6 from J, leaving 9 bases between them. From germline, CDR1 is MGHRA and CDR2 YSYEKL. The CDR3 here is CASSQEGDRNEQFF. In DNA, the CDR3 is TGCGCCAGCAGCCAAGAAGGGGACCGCAATGAGCAGTTCTTC.

This clonotype was seen a single time. This chain joins TRBV7-3 and TRBJ1-5; 8 bases line up with TRBD1. Trimming cost V 2 bases and J 1 base; bases outside gene matches: 7. The CDR3 length is 17 residues. Germline V lookup: CDR1 SGHTA, CDR2 FQGTGA. CDR3 sequence (DNA): TGTGCCAGCAGCTTACTTGGGACAGGCGAGAGCAATCAGCCCCAGCATTTT. Translating gives CASSLLGTGESNQPQHF. Together with reference TRBV7-3 and TRBJ1-5, the CDR3 gives the full variable domain: GAGVSQTPSNKVTEKGKYVELRCDPISGHTALYWYRQSLGQGPEFLIYFQGTGAADDSGLPNDRFFAVRPEGSVSTLKIQRTERGDSAVYLCASSLLGTGESNQPQHFGDGTRLSIL.

The rearrangement links TRBV7-2 to TRBJ1-2; D might be TRBD1 (5 bases). The CDR3 is made up of 13 amino acids. CDR1 is SGHTA, CDR2 FQGNSA, per germline. V gave up 5 bases and J gave up 4 bases, with 11 bases separating them. The CDR3 loop is CASSGGSGYGYTF. DNA for the CDR3: TGTGCCAGCAGCGGGGGTTCGGGCTATGGCTACACCTTC.

The rearrangement links TRBV20-1 to TRBJ2-7, with D hard to call. The CDR3 runs to 12 residues. The germline V and J ends were trimmed by 4 bases and 2 bases, with 9 bases remaining between them. The germline CDR1 and CDR2 sequences are DFQATT and SNEGSKA (reference sequence). Here the CDR3 DNA reads TGCAGTGCTATAGCTGGGGCCTACGAGCAGTACTTC. As protein: CSAIAGAYEQYF.

V and J are TRBV6-5 and TRBJ1-5; D unclear. This CDR3 is 15 amino acids long. The germline V gene encodes CDR1 MNHEY and CDR2 SVGAGI. Trimming removed 5 bases from V and 2 bases from J, with 13 bases in between. The DNA for the CDR3 is TGTGCCAGCAGTAGGAGGGAGGGCCGCAATCAGCCCCAGCATTTT. Protein: CASSRREGRNQPQHF.

This clonotype was counted between two and nine times. V is TRBV7-2 and J is TRBJ2-3; maybe TRBD1 (6 bases). Per the germline V gene, CDR1 is SGHTA and CDR2 is FQGNSA. The CDR3 has 16 residues. Trimming shortened V by 5 bases and J by 4 bases, and 19 bases separated the two germline ends. The CDR3 here is CASSPPTGRVPDTQYF. The CDR3, as DNA: TGTGCCAGCAGCCCACCAACAGGGCGGGTCCCAGATACGCAGTATTTT.

This rearrangement joins TRBV5-1 to TRBJ2-3; 7 bases agree with TRBD1. CDR1 is SGHRS and CDR2 is YFSETQ in the germline V gene. CDR3 size: 15 residues. The V gene end was trimmed by 7 bases and the J gene end by 2 bases; junction bases not matched to a gene: 10. The CDR3 coding sequence is TGCGCCAGCCGGCAAGGACAGGCCTTCACAGATACGCAGTATTTT. This gives the protein CASRQGQAFTDTQYF.

This chain connects TRBV6-6 to TRBJ1-2; D is perhaps TRBD1 (5 bases). The CDR3 spans 14 residues. CDR1 is MNHNY and CDR2 is SVGAGI in the germline V gene (reference sequence). Trimming cost V 6 bases and J 2 bases, with 13 bases left between them. The CDR3 bases are TGTGCCAGCAGCACGCGGGACCCAAACTATGGCTACACCTTC. Translated, it gives CASSTRDPNYGYTF.

This sequence joins TRBV5-1 and TRBJ2-1; TRBD1 matches 8 bases. Trimming took 0 bases from V and 4 from J; bases not matched to a gene: 6. Germline CDR1 and CDR2: SGHRS and YFSETQ. The CDR3 contains 16 residues. Written as DNA, the CDR3 is TGCGCCAGCAGCTTGGTCCAGACAGGGGATTACAATGAGCAGTTCTTC. Translated, it gives CASSLVQTGDYNEQFF.

V usage is TRBV5-6 and J usage is TRBJ1-4; D is unclear. Trimming took 4 bases from V and 0 from J, leaving 13 bases between them. Germline CDR1 SGHDT, CDR2 YYEEEE. The CDR3 totals 16 residues. The CDR3 nucleotides read TGTGCCAGCAGCCTGATACAGCAAGCAACTAATGAAAAACTGTTTTTT. It encodes CASSLIQQATNEKLFF.

The V gene is TRBV6-2 or TRBV6-3, the J gene TRBJ1-1, with D perhaps matching TRBD1 (5 bases). Trimming cost V 6 bases and J 14 bases, with 22 bases left between them. The CDR3 covers 13 residues. Germline assignment: CDR1 MNHEY and CDR2 SVGEGT. CDR3 nucleotide sequence: TGTGCCAGCAGCACCAGAGGGGCGGTCGGTACATTCTTT. Its protein product is CASSTRGAVGTFF.

This chain joins TRBV9 and TRBJ1-5; no firm D call. V shed 6 bases and J shed 6 bases, with 10 bases lying between them. This CDR3 is 12 amino acids long. Germline V gives CDR1 SGDLS, CDR2 YYNGEE. The CDR3 sequence is CASIAARQPQHF. CDR3 in DNA: TGTGCCAGCATCGCGGCGCGTCAGCCCCAGCATTTT.

The chain couples TRBV12-3 or TRBV12-4 to TRBJ1-1; TRBD1 matches 10 bases. The ends lost 1 base at V and 0 bases at J; junction bases unmatched: 2. CDR3 length equals 16 residues. This CDR3 is CASSLEGQGMNTEAFF. In nucleotides, the CDR3 is TGTGCCAGCAGTTTAGAGGGACAGGGGATGAACACTGAAGCTTTCTTT.